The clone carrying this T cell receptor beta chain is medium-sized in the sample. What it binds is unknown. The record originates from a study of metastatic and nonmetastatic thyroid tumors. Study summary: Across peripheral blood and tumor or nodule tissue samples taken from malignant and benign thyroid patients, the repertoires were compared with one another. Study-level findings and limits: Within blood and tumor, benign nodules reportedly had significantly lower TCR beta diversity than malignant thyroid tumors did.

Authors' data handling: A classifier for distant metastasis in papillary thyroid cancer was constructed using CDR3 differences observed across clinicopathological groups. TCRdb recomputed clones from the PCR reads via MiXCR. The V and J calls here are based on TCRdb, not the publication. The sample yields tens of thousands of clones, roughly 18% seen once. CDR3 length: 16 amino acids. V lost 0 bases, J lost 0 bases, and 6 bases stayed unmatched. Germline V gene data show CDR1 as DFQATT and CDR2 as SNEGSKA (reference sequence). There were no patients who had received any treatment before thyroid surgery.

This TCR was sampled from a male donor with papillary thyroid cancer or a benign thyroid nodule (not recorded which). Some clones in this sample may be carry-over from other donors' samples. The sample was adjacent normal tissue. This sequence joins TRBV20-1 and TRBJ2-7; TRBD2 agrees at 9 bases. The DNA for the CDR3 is TGCAGTGCTAGAGATCCGATTAGCGGGAGCTCCTACGAGCAGTACGTC. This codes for CSARDPISGSSYEQYV.